This TCR beta chain was captured by sequencing in a study of early T cells in non-severe SARS-CoV-2 infection. This CDR3 has 15 residues. Germline V lookup: CDR1 SEHNR, CDR2 FQNEAQ (reference sequence). V was clipped by 0 bases and J by 8 bases, with 14 bases between them. MiXCR was run by TCRdb on the 5' RACE reads, yielding one entry per CDR3 protein. The top ten hold around 5% of the sample, which has approximately 70,000 distinct CDR3 sequences, 10% to 12% seen once. Specimen: whole blood, collected at baseline. The chain links TRBV7-9 to TRBJ2-1, with D perhaps matching TRBD1 (5 bases). This TCR derives from an adult who was a healthcare worker with PCR-confirmed SARS-CoV-2 infection or an uninfected control (not recorded which). The CDR3 protein is CASSLAQGWADEQFF. CDR3 coding DNA: TGTGCCAGCAGCTTAGCGCAGGGATGGGCCGATGAGCAGTTCTTC. The whole variable domain, remainder taken from reference TRBV7-9 and TRBJ2-1, is DTGVSQNPRHKITKRGQNVTFRCDPISEHNRLYWYRQTLGQGPEFLTYFQNEAQLEKSRLLSDRFSAERPKGSFSTLEIQRTEQGDSAMYLCASSLAQGWADEQFFGPGTRLTVL.